This entry features one T cell receptor beta chain sequence. Per the original data handling: Estimation of nucleated cell counts relied on the amplification of reference gene primers. Some clones are missing from TCRdb's copy, which holds only in-frame ones; the method was immunoSEQ multiplex PCR. V and J calls and clone size are given by that table; D and trimming were obtained from the DNA. The table lists 120,000 to 150,000 clones, about 86% of them singletons. This sample was included in a study of blood T cell repertoires in COVID-19. Study background: COVID-19 samples from acute and convalescent phases originated in the United States, Italy and Spain. The analysed material was cDNA or gDNA that came from T cells, B-cell-depleted T cells, or PBMCs.

Trimming took 2 bases from V and 7 from J, leaving 8 bases between them. The CDR3 extends over 13 amino acids. Per the germline V gene, CDR1 is SGHAT and CDR2 is FQNNGV. V gene TRBV11-2 combines with J gene TRBJ1-4; D call uncertain. Specimen: peripheral blood. This TCR was sampled from a woman between 55 and 75 years old with acute or convalescent COVID-19. CDR3 sequence (DNA): TGTGCCAGCAGCTTATTACTTAGTGAAAAACTGTTTTTT. Protein sequence: CASSLLLSEKLFF.